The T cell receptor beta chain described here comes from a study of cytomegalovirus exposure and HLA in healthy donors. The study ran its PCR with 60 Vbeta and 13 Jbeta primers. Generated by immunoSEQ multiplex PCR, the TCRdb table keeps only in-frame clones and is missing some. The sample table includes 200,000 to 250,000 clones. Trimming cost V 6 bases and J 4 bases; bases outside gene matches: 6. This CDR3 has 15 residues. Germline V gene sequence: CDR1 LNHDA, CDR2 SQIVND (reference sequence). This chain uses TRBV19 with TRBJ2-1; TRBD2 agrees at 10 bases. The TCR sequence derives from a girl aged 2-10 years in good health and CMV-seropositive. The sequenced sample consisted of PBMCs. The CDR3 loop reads CASRETSGPYNEQFF. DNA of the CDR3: TGTGCCAGTAGGGAGACTAGCGGGCCTTACAATGAGCAGTTCTTC.